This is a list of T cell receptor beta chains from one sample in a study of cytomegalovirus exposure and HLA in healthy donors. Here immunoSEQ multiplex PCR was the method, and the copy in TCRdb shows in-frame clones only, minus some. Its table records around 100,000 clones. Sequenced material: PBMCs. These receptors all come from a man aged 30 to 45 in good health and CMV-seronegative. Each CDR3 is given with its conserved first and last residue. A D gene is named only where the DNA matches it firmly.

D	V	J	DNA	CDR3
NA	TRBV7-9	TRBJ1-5	TGTGCCAGCAGCCGCGCCCCCGATCAGCCCCAGCATTTT	CASSRAPDQPQHF
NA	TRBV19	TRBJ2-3	TGTGCCAGTAGTATAGCGGGCGGGGGCACAGATACGCAGTATTTT	CASSIAGGGTDTQYF
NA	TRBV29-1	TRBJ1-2	TGCAGCGCCCTTAGACAGAACTATGGCTACACCTTC	CSALRQNYGYTF
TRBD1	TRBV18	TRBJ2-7	TGTGCCAGCTCACCATACCAGGGGACAGGGGTGAACGAGCAGTACTTC	CASSPYQGTGVNEQYF
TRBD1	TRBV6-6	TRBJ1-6	TGTGCCAGCAGTGCGACAGGGGATTCACCCCTCCACTTT	CASSATGDSPLHF
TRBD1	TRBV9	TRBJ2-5	TGTGCCAGCAGCGCCGGGACAGGATGGGAGACCCAGTACTTC	CASSAGTGWETQYF
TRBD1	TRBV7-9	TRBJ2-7	TGTGCCAGCAGCTTAGTATTGGGGGACAGCTACGAGCAGTACTTC	CASSLVLGDSYEQYF
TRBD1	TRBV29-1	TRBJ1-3	TGCAGCGTAGGGACAGGCGGCCCGGCTGGAAACACCATATATTTT	CSVGTGGPAGNTIYF
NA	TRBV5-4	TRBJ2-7	TGTGCCAGCAGCCAGCGACAGCCCTCCTACGAGCAGTACTTC	CASSQRQPSYEQYF
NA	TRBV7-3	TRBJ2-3	TGTGCCAGCAGCTTAACGTTACAGGGCACAGATACGCAGTATTTT	CASSLTLQGTDTQYF
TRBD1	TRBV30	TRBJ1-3	TGTGCCTGGAGGAAACAGGGGGCTCGAAACACCATATATTTT	CAWRKQGARNTIYF
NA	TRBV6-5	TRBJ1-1	TGTGCCAGCAGTTACTCTTCAGGGGTGAACACTGAAGCTTTCTTT	CASSYSSGVNTEAFF
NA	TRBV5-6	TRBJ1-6	TGTGCCAGCAGCTTCTGGCAGGGGTTTAATTCACCCCTCCACTTT	CASSFWQGFNSPLHF
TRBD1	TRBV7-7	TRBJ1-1	TGTGCCAGCAGCCAAGGACAGGGGTCAGAAGCTTTCTTT	CASSQGQGSEAFF
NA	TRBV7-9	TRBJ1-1	TGTGCCAGCAGCCACCTAGGGGAACCGAACACTGAAGCTTTCTTT	CASSHLGEPNTEAFF
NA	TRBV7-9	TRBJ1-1	TGTGCCAGCAGCTGGGCGAACACTGAAGCTTTCTTT	CASSWANTEAFF
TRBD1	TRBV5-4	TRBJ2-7	TGTGCCAGCAGCTTGCGATTGGGTGGACAGGGGAGCTACGAGCAGTACTTC	CASSLRLGGQGSYEQYF
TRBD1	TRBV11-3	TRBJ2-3	TGTGCCAGCAGCTCACAGGGGGATACGCAGTATTTT	CASSSQGDTQYF
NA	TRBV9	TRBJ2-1	TGTGCCAGCGGACCCCAGGGAACCTACAATGAGCAGTTCTTC	CASGPQGTYNEQFF
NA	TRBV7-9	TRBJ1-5	TGTGCCAGCAGTAAGAAGGGGGATCAGCCCCAGCATTTT	CASSKKGDQPQHF
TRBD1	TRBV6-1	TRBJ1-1	TGTGCCAGCCCAGGGGGCCCTTCAGGGACTGAAGCTTTCTTT	CASPGGPSGTEAFF
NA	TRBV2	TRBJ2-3	TGTGCCAGCAGTGTGGCGACAGTGAGAGATACGCAGTATTTT	CASSVATVRDTQYF
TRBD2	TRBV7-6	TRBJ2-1	TGTGCCAGCAGCTTATGGGAGGGGGGACTAGCTGAGAGCTCCTACAATGAGCAGTTCTTC	CASSLWEGGLAESSYNEQFF
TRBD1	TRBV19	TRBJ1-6	TGTGCCAGTAGTCTGCACAGGGGCCTTAATTCACCCCTCCACTTT	CASSLHRGLNSPLHF
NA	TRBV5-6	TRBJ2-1	TGTGCCAGCAGCTTGTGGGCAGGGACCTACAATGAGCAGTTCTTC	CASSLWAGTYNEQFF
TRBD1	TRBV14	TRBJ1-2	TGTGCCAGCAGCCAGGGACAGGCCCGGGGCGGCTACACCTTC	CASSQGQARGGYTF
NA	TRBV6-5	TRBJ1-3	TGTGCCAGCAGTTACCGGGGTGGTTCTGGAAACACCATATATTTT	CASSYRGGSGNTIYF
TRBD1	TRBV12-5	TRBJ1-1	TGTGCTAGTGCCTCCGGACAGGGTATGACTGAAGCTTTCTTT	CASASGQGMTEAFF
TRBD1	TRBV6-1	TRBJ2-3	TGTGCCAGCAGTGACTTGACCGGGACAGGGGCCGTTTTCACAGATACGCAGTATTTT	CASSDLTGTGAVFTDTQYF
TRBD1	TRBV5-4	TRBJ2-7	TGTGCCAGCAGCCTCGGGACAGAGCCCCCCTACGAGCAGTACTTC	CASSLGTEPPYEQYF
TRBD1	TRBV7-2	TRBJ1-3	TGTGCCAGCAGCCCCGGGACAGCCTCTGGAAACACCATATATTTT	CASSPGTASGNTIYF
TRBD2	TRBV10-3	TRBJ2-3	TGTGCCATCAGCAATAGCGGGGGGGAGGTGGATACGCAGTATTTT	CAISNSGGEVDTQYF
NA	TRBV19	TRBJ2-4	TGTGCCAGTAGCGACAGGCAGCAAAACATTCAGTACTTC	CASSDRQQNIQYF
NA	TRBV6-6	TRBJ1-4	TGTGCCAGCAGTCCGAGGACAGTTAATGAAAAACTGTTTTTT	CASSPRTVNEKLFF
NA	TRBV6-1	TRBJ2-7	TGTGCCAGCAGTGGTACAGTTACCTCCTACGAGCAGTACTTC	CASSGTVTSYEQYF